This T cell receptor beta chain was sequenced during a study of blood T cell repertoires in COVID-19. About the research overall: Sample material is recorded as cDNA or gDNA derived from T cells, B-cell-depleted T cells, or PBMCs.

Germline CDR1 reads SQVTM; CDR2 reads ANQGSEA. The CDR3 has 15 residues. The V gene lost 7 bases and the J gene lost 0 bases, with 15 bases spanning the gap. Some clones are missing from TCRdb's copy, which holds only in-frame ones; the method was immunoSEQ multiplex PCR. The sample has approximately 300,000 clones; 70% to 90% are singletons. Participants came from roughly 24 US areas, aged about 18 to 95 years. Sequences were obtained from PBMCs or T cells enriched from blood (not recorded which). The chain carries TRBV29-1 and TRBJ2-2, with TRBD1 as a possible D gene (6 bases). The receptor was isolated from a woman in her 30s who had recovered from COVID-19. CDR3 in amino acids: CSARRDTANTGELFF. The DNA of the CDR3 is TGCAGCGCCCGCCGGGACACCGCGAACACCGGGGAGCTGTTTTTT.